One sample yielded the 16 T cell receptor beta chains listed below, sequenced in a study of blood T cell repertoires in COVID-19. Here immunoSEQ multiplex PCR was the method, and the copy in TCRdb shows in-frame clones only, minus some. The profile shows tens of thousands of clones, approximately 80% of them singletons. The sample comprised peripheral blood. Every receptor here comes from a woman in her 70s with active or convalescent COVID-19.

The V call is TRBV6-4, the J call TRBJ1-1; D is possibly TRBD1 (6 bases). This CDR3 has 13 amino acids. Germline V gene data show CDR1 as MRHNA and CDR2 as SNTAGT. V lost 7 bases to trimming and J lost 2 bases, with 11 bases between them. In DNA form, the CDR3 reads TGTGCCAGCAAATTACAGGGAAACACTGAAGCTTTCTTT. This sequence encodes CASKLQGNTEAFF.

V gene TRBV12-3 or TRBV12-4 combines with J gene TRBJ2-7, with unresolved D. Trimming took 6 bases from V and 6 from J, leaving 12 bases between them. The CDR3 spans 12 residues. The CDR3 reads CASSPNGREQYF. CDR3 DNA sequence: TGTGCCAGCAGCCCCAATGGGCGCGAGCAGTACTTC.

This clone has a single count. J is TRBJ2-5 and V is TRBV28, with D hard to call. The V end was cut by 2 bases, the J end by 5 bases, with 3 bases between. Germline loops: CDR1 MDHEN, CDR2 SYDVKM. The CDR3 covers 11 residues. Here the CDR3 reads CASSLRETQYF. The CDR3 nucleotides are TGTGCCAGCAGTTTACGGGAGACCCAGTACTTC.

J is TRBJ2-7 and V is TRBV10-3; D unclear. Germline lookup yields CDR1 ENHRY and CDR2 SYGVKD. V was pared by 0 bases and J by 6 bases, with 9 bases between. CDR3 length equals 13 residues. CDR3 in DNA: TGTGCCATCAGTGAGTCTCGAGGTCGCGAGCAGTACTTC. It translates to CAISESRGREQYF.

V gene TRBV27 combines with J gene TRBJ1-2; D call uncertain. The length of the CDR3 is 16 residues. V gave up 4 bases and J gave up 0 bases, with 15 bases separating them. In germline, CDR1 is MNHEY, CDR2 SMNVEV (reference sequence). DNA for the CDR3: TGTGCCAGCAGTTCTTTGAGGCAGACCACTAACTATGGCTACACCTTC. It specifies CASSSLRQTTNYGYTF.

V is TRBV6-1 and J is TRBJ1-2, with D perhaps TRBD1 (6 bases). The V gene lost 5 bases and the J gene lost 7 bases, with 17 bases spanning the gap. Germline CDR1 and CDR2: MNHNS and SASEGT. This CDR3 is built from 14 residues. CDR3: CASSKSGQSPGYTF. For the CDR3, the DNA is TGTGCCAGCAGTAAGTCAGGACAGTCTCCTGGCTACACCTTC.

The CDR3 protein is CASSSRGPKETQYF. CDR3 nucleotides: TGTGCCAGCAGCTCACGGGGTCCGAAAGAGACCCAGTACTTC. V usage is TRBV7-8 and J usage is TRBJ2-5, with a tentative D call TRBD2 (5 bases). Germline V lookup: CDR1 SGHVS, CDR2 FQNEAQ. Trimming left V 4 bases short and J 3 bases short, with 12 bases between. This CDR3 region has 14 residues. The full variable domain, completed using reference TRBV7-8 and TRBJ2-5, is GAGVSQSPRYKVAKRGQDVALRCDPISGHVSLFWYQQALGQGPEFLTYFQNEAQLDKSGLPSDRFFAERPEGSVSTLKIQRTQQEDSAVYLCASSSRGPKETQYFGPGTRLLVL.

This clone was observed a single time. The chain uses TRBV6-6 and TRBJ1-2; 12 nucleotides match TRBD1. V gave up 6 bases and J gave up 8 bases; unmatched junction bases: 7. Germline assignment: CDR1 MNHNY and CDR2 SVGAGI (reference sequence). This CDR3 has 14 amino acids. The CDR3 region has the DNA TGTGCCAGCAGACGGGGACAGGGGGCGGGAGGCTACACCTTC. This sequence encodes CASRRGQGAGGYTF.

The chain has TRBV5-4 and TRBJ2-7, with a weak D call TRBD1 (5 bases). Germline CDR1 SGHNT, CDR2 YYREEE (reference sequence). The CDR3 runs 13 residues. Trimming took 0 bases from V and 3 from J, leaving 7 bases between them. The CDR3 protein is CASSLGGYYEQYF. CDR3 nucleotides: TGTGCCAGCAGCTTGGGGGGCTACTACGAGCAGTACTTC.

This clone was seen only a few times. This sequence joins TRBV28 and TRBJ1-6, with D perhaps TRBD1 (5 bases). Trimming shortened V by 1 base and J by 5 bases, and 9 bases separated the two germline ends. The length of the CDR3 is 15 residues. Germline V gene lookup returns CDR1 MDHEN and CDR2 SYDVKM. CDR3 residues: CASSLLGGDNSPLHF. CDR3 nucleotide sequence: TGTGCCAGCAGTTTATTGGGGGGGGATAATTCACCCCTCCACTTT.

This chain uses TRBV5-8 with TRBJ2-3, with 8 bases fitting TRBD2. The CDR3 is 16 residues long. The J segment lost 2 bases and the V segment lost 4 bases, leaving 9 bases of the junction unmatched. Germline V gene lookup returns CDR1 SGHTS and CDR2 YDEGEE. CDR3 residues: CASSPGTSSFTDTQYF. CDR3 nucleotide sequence: TGTGCCAGCAGCCCCGGGACTAGTTCTTTCACAGATACGCAGTATTTT.

The V gene is TRBV10-2, the J gene TRBJ2-7, with 7 bases aligning to TRBD1. The germline V gene encodes CDR1 WSHSY and CDR2 SAAADI. V was clipped by 3 bases and J by 5 bases; unmatched bases: 10. This CDR3 has 15 amino acids. As DNA, the CDR3 is TGCGCCAGCAGTGAAGTCGAGACAGGGACCAACGAGCAGTACTTC. It encodes CASSEVETGTNEQYF.

This clone was counted only a few times. The chain has TRBV6-5 and TRBJ1-1, with 7 bases that match TRBD1. The germline gives CDR1 MNHEY, CDR2 SVGAGI. V gave up 5 bases and J gave up 1 base; unmatched junction bases: 4. This CDR3 region has 14 residues. The CDR3 DNA is TGTGCCAGCAGTACCCGACAGGGGAACACTGAAGCTTTCTTT. Amino acid sequence: CASSTRQGNTEAFF.

The CDR3 is CASSLGHPNTGELFF. The CDR3 nucleotides read TGTGCCAGCAGCCTGGGACACCCGAACACCGGGGAGCTGTTTTTT. The chain recombines TRBV3-1 (or the pseudogene TRBV3-2) with TRBJ2-2; D perhaps matches TRBD1 (6 bases). Trimming pared 4 bases from V and 0 bases from J, leaving 9 bases between. This CDR3 has 15 amino acids. The germline V gene has CDR1 LGHDT and CDR2 YNNKEL (reference sequence).

The CDR3 DNA reads TGTGCCAGCAGCTTCACAAGTGAACTGTTTTTT. Protein: CASSFTSELFF. This chain connects TRBV11-2 to TRBJ1-4; D remains unclear. V was shortened by 3 bases and J by 12 bases, with 8 bases between the two germline ends. This CDR3 has 11 amino acids. Per the germline V gene, CDR1 is SGHAT and CDR2 is FQNNGV.

The rearrangement links TRBV11-2 to TRBJ2-5, with 8 bases that match TRBD2. V shed 1 base and J 2 bases; nucleotides not matched to a gene: 3. The CDR3 is 15 amino acids. The germline V gene encodes CDR1 SGHAT and CDR2 FQNNGV. The CDR3 nucleotides read TGTGCCAGCAGCTTAGGGATAGCGGGGCAAGAGACCCAGTACTTC. Translation gives CASSLGIAGQETQYF.